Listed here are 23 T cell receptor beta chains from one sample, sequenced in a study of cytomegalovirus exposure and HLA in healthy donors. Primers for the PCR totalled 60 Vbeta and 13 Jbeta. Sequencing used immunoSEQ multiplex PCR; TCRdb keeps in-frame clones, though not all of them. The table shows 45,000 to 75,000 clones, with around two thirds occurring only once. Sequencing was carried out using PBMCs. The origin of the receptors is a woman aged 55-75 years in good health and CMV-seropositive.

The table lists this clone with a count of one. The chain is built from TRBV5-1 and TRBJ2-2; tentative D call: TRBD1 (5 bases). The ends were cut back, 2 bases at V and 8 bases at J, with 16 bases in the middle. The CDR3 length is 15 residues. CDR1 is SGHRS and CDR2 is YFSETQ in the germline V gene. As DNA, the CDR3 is TGCGCCAGCAGCTTCTCCTCAGGGATCGGTGGGGAGCTGTTTTTT. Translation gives CASSFSSGIGGELFF.

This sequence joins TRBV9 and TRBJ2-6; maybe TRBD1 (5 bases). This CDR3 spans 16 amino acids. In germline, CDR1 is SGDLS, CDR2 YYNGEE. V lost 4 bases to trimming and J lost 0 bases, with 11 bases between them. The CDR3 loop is CASSPRQLSGANVLTF. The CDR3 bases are TGTGCCAGCAGCCCACGACAGCTCTCTGGGGCCAACGTCCTGACTTTC. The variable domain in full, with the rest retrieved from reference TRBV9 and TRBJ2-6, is DSGVTQTPKHLITATGQRVTLRCSPRSGDLSVYWYQQSLDQGLQFLIQYYNGEERAKGNILERFSAQQFPDLHSELNLSSLELGDSALYFCASSPRQLSGANVLTFGAGSRLTVL.

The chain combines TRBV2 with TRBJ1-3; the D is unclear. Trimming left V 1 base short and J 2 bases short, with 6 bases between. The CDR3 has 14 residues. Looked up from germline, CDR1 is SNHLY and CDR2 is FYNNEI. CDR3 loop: CASSEERAGNTIYF. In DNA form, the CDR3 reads TGTGCCAGCAGTGAAGAGAGGGCTGGAAACACCATATATTTT.

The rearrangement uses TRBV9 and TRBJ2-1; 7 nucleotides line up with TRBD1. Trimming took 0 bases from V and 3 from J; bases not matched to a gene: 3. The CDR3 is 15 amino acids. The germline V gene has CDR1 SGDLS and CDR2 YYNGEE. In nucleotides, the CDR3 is TGTGCCAGCAGCGTAGGGGGACAGCACTACAATGAGCAGTTCTTC. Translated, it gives CASSVGGQHYNEQFF.

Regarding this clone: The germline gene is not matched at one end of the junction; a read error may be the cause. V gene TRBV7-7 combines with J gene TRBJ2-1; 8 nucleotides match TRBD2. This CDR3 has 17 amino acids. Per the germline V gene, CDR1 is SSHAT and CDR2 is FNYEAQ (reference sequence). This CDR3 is CASSSLLRTGGINEQFF. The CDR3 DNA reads TGTGCTAGCAGCTCCCTCTTACGGACGGGGGGGATCAATGAGCAGTTCTTC.

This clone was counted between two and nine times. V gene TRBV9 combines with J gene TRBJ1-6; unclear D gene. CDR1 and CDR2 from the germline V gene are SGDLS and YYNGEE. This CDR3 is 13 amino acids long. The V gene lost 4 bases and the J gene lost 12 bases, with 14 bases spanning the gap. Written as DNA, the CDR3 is TGTGCCAGCAGCCGGGAGTTGGAGTTACCCCTCCACTTT. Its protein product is CASSRELELPLHF.

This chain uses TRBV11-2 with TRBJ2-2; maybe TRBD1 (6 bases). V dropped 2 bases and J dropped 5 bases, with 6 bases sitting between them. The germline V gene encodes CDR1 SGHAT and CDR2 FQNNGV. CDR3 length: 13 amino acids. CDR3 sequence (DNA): TGTGCCAGCAGCTTAAGGGGGACCGGGGAGCTGTTTTTT. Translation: CASSLRGTGELFF.

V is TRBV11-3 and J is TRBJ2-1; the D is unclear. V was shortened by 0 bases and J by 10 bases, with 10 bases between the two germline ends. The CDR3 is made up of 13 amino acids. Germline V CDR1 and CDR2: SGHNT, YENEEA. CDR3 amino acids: CASSLDRWAEQFF. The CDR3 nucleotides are TGTGCCAGCAGCTTAGATCGGTGGGCAGAGCAGTTCTTC.

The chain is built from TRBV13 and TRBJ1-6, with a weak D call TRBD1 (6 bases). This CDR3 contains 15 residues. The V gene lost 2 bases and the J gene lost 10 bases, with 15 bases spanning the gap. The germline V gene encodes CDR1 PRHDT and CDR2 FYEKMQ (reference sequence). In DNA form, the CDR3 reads TGTGCCAGCAGCTTATCAAGTCAGGGGATCTCACCCCTCCACTTT. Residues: CASSLSSQGISPLHF.

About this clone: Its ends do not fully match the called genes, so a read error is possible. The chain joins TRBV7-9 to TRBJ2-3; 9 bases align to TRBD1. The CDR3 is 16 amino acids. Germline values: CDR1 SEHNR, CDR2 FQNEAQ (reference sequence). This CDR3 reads CSSSQGTGMFTDTQYF. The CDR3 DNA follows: TGTTCCAGCAGCCAAGGGACAGGGATGTTCACAGATACGCAGTATTTT.

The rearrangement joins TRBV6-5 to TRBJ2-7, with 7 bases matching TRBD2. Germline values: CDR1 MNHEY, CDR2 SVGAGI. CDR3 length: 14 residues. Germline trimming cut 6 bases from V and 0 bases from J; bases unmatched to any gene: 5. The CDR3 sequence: CASRTGTNSYEQYF. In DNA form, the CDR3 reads TGTGCCAGCAGAACCGGGACTAACTCCTACGAGCAGTACTTC.

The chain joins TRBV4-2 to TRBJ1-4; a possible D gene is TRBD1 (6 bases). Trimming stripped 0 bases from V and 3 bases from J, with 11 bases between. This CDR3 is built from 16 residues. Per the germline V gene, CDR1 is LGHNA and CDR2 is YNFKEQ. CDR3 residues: CASSQDRTVANEKLFF. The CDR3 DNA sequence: TGTGCCAGCAGCCAAGATAGGACAGTAGCTAATGAAAAACTGTTTTTT.

The CDR3 loop reads CASSRGSYNEQFF. The DNA of the CDR3 is TGCGCCAGCAGCAGGGGTTCATACAATGAGCAGTTCTTC. The chain joins TRBV10-1 to TRBJ2-1; possibly TRBD1 for D (6 bases). Trimming removed 6 bases at V and 4 bases at J, with 10 bases between. CDR3 length: 13 amino acids. CDR1 and CDR2 (germline): WNHNN, SYGVQD (reference sequence).

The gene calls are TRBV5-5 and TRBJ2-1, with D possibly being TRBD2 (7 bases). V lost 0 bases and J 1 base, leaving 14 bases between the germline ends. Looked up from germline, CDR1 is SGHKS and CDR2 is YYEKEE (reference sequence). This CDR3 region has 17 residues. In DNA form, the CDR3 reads TGTGCCAGCAGCTTGGGTTTGGCGGGGGCTTCCTACAATGAGCAGTTCTTC. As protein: CASSLGLAGASYNEQFF.

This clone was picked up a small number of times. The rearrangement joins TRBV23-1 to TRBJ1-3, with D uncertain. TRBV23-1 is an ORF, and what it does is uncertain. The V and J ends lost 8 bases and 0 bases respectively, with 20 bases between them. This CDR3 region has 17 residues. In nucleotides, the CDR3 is TGCGCCAGCGAGCCAATGAACGGGAGAAGCTCTGGAAACACCATATATTTT. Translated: CASEPMNGRSSGNTIYF.

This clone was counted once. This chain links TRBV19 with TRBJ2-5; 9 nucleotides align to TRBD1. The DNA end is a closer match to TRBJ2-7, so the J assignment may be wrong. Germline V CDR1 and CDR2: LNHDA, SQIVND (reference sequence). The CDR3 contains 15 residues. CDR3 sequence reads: CASSPGTGRYYEQYF. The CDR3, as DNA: TGTGCCAGTAGTCCCGGGACAGGGCGCTACTACGAGCAGTACTTC.

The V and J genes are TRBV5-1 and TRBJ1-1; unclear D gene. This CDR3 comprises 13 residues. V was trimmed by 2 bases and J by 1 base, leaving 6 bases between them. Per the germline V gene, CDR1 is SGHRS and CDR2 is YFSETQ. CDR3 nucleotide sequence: TGCGCCAGCAGCTTAATCGGGAACACTGAAGCTTTCTTT. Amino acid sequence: CASSLIGNTEAFF.

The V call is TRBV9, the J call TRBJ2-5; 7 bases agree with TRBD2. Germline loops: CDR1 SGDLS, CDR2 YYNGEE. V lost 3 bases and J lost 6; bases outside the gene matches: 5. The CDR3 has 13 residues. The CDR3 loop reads CASSARGVQTQYF. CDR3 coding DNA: TGTGCCAGCAGCGCCCGGGGGGTACAGACCCAGTACTTC.

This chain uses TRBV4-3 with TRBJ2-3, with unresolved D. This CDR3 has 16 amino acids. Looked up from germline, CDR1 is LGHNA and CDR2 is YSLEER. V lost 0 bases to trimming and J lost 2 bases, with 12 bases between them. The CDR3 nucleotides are TGCGCCAGCAGCCAAGATCACACGATCCCCACAGATACGCAGTATTTT. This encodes CASSQDHTIPTDTQYF.

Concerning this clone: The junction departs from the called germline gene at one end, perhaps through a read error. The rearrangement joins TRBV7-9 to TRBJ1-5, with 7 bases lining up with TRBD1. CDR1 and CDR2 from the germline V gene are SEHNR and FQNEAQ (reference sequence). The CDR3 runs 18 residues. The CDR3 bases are TGTTCCAGCAGCTCCCCGAGTAAGGGGGCTAAAAACAGTCAGCCCCAGCATTTT. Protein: CSSSSPSKGAKNSQPQHF.

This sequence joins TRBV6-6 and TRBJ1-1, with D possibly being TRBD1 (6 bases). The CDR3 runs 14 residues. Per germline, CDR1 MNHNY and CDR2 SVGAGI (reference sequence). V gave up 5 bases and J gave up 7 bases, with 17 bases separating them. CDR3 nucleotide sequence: TGTGCCAGCAGTGCCCCGGGGGGCGCATATGAAGCTTTCTTT. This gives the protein CASSAPGGAYEAFF.

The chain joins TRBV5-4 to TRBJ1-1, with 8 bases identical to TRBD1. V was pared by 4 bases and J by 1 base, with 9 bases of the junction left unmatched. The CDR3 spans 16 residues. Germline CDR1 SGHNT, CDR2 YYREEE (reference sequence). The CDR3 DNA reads TGTGCCAGCAGCGATCGACAGGGGAGAGGGAACACTGAAGCTTTCTTT. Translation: CASSDRQGRGNTEAFF.

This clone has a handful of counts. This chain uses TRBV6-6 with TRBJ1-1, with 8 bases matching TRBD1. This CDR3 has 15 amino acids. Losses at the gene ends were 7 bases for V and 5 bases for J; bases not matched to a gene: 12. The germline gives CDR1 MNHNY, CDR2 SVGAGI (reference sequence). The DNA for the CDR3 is TGTGCCAGCAATACCCAGGGGGCGCAGATTACTGAAGCTTTCTTT. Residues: CASNTQGAQITEAFF.